This TCR beta chain was found in a study of shared clonotypes between healthy human individuals. On this clone itself: What it recognizes is unknown.

Healthy HIV-negative adults without recent acute infections or vaccinations served as donors. Study conclusions and caveats: Having only a few donors restricted how much genetic and exposure-history diversity was captured. Specimens sampled were limited to blood, with tissue repertoires likely differing.

Input per replicate PCR of unsorted PBMC was roughly 300 ng DNA, corresponding to around 28,000 T cell genomes. Using immunoSEQ multiplex PCR, the repertoire was profiled, and TCRdb retains in-frame clones only, with some absent. The sample shows 400,000 to 550,000 clones, approximately 79% of them seen only once. CDR3 size: 12 residues. Germline CDR1 and CDR2: SQVTM and ANQGSEA. V was cut by 4 bases and J by 4 bases, with 7 bases left in between. The chain combines TRBV29-1 with TRBJ2-2; D is undetermined. Sequencing was carried out using PBMCs. This receptor was taken from a woman aged 40 to 50 in good health. Some clones in this sample may be carry-over from other donors' samples. The CDR3 reads CSVVKVTGELFF. The CDR3 DNA sequence: TGCAGCGTTGTGAAAGTCACCGGGGAGCTGTTTTTT.